The following is a T cell receptor beta chain sequence with its context. Its antigen is undetermined. The sample belongs to a study of OX40 agonist ivuxolimab in advanced cancers. Study overall: Each patient was given ivuxolimab into a vein every 2 weeks, at 0.01 to 10 mg/kg.

General study findings and limits: Certain nonresponders likewise exhibited a low normalized T-cell clonal expansion.

The CDR3 totals 17 residues. Unmatched junction bases numbered 13, after V lost 5 bases and J lost 6 bases. Per the germline V gene, CDR1 is LNHDA and CDR2 is SQIVND (reference sequence). The data were produced by immunoSEQ multiplex PCR, yet TCRdb's version contains in-frame clones alone and is incomplete. Of about 64,000 clones listed, about 80% were seen once; the top ten hold less than 2.5%. This sample comprised CD4+ or CD8+ T cells sorted from blood, obtained in a trial of the OX40 agonist ivuxolimab. The TCR was taken from an adult with an advanced solid tumor such as melanoma, head and neck, liver or kidney cancer. The chain is built from TRBV19 and TRBJ1-1, with TRBD1 identical over 12 bases. The CDR3 is CASSATGTGGALAEAFF. CDR3 in DNA: TGTGCCAGTAGTGCTACCGGGACAGGGGGCGCTTTGGCTGAAGCTTTCTTT. Drawing the rest from reference TRBV19 and TRBJ1-1, the complete variable domain is DGGITQSPKYLFRKEGQNVTLSCEQNLNHDAMYWYRQDPGQGLRLIYYSQIVNDFQKGDIAEGYSVSREKKESFPLTVTSAQKNPTAFYLCASSATGTGGALAEAFFGQGTRLTVV.